One and the same sample provided the 26 T cell receptor beta chains below, sequenced in a study of blood T cell repertoires in COVID-19. Data came from immunoSEQ multiplex PCR; TCRdb stores just in-frame clones and leaves some out. The data hold more than 300,000 clones, with approximately 91% observed a single time. Source material: PBMCs or T cells enriched from blood (not recorded which). The source of these receptors is a woman aged 40 to 50 who had been exposed to COVID-19.

This chain joins TRBV7-8 and TRBJ1-5, with D tentatively TRBD1 (6 bases). The CDR3 extends over 17 amino acids. Germline-derived CDR1 and CDR2 are SGHVS and FQNEAQ. The V end was cut by 4 bases, the J end by 3 bases, with 19 bases between. The CDR3 bases are TGTGCCAGCAGCTCCATCGTTGTAGGACAGTACAATCAGCCCCAGCATTTT. It yields the protein CASSSIVVGQYNQPQHF.

The CDR3 DNA reads TGTGCCAGCAGCTTGGGGGCAGGGGGCTCCATATATTTT. As protein: CASSLGAGGSIYF. The V and J genes are TRBV5-4 and TRBJ1-3; 8 bases fit TRBD1. The CDR3 length is 13 residues. V trimming: 0 bases; J trimming: 11 bases; junction bases outside the gene matches: 4. Germline V gives CDR1 SGHNT, CDR2 YYREEE (reference sequence).

This chain connects TRBV6-1 to TRBJ1-5; a possible D gene is TRBD1 (6 bases). Trimming stripped 0 bases from V and 0 bases from J, with 12 bases between. The germline CDR1 and CDR2 sequences are MNHNS and SASEGT. This CDR3 spans 17 amino acids. In nucleotides, the CDR3 is TGTGCCAGCAGTGAAGCCGGGAGGGGGACTAGCAATCAGCCCCAGCATTTT. Protein: CASSEAGRGTSNQPQHF.

The genes are TRBV19 and TRBJ2-2; D gene ambiguous. V was pared by 6 bases and J by 5 bases, with 7 bases between. This CDR3 has 12 residues. Germline lookup yields CDR1 LNHDA and CDR2 SQIVND (reference sequence). CDR3 in amino acids: CASSLLTGELFF. The CDR3, as DNA: TGTGCCAGTAGCCTATTAACCGGGGAGCTGTTTTTT.

The chain has TRBV19 and TRBJ1-5, with D tentatively TRBD1 (5 bases). V was shortened by 3 bases and J by 3 bases, with 12 bases between the two germline ends. Germline-derived CDR1 and CDR2 are LNHDA and SQIVND (reference sequence). The length of the CDR3 is 15 residues. CDR3 sequence reads: CASSIAGRPNQPQHF. In nucleotides, the CDR3 is TGTGCCAGTAGTATCGCAGGGAGGCCCAATCAGCCCCAGCATTTT. Drawing the rest from reference TRBV19 and TRBJ1-5, the complete variable domain is DGGITQSPKYLFRKEGQNVTLSCEQNLNHDAMYWYRQDPGQGLRLIYYSQIVNDFQKGDIAEGYSVSREKKESFPLTVTSAQKNPTAFYLCASSIAGRPNQPQHFGDGTRLSIL.

V usage is TRBV13 and J usage is TRBJ1-3; a possible D gene is TRBD1 (6 bases). CDR3 length: 19 amino acids. The germline gives CDR1 PRHDT, CDR2 FYEKMQ (reference sequence). Trimming shortened V by 0 bases and J by 0 bases, and 18 bases separated the two germline ends. In DNA form, the CDR3 reads TGTGCCAGCAGCTTAGGTGGCAGGGGCCCGATAAGCTCTGGAAACACCATATATTTT. The encoded protein is CASSLGGRGPISSGNTIYF.

V gene TRBV9 combines with J gene TRBJ1-1; perhaps TRBD1 as D (6 bases). The CDR3 has 15 residues. Looked up from germline, CDR1 is SGDLS and CDR2 is YYNGEE. Trimming cost V 4 bases and J 4 bases, with 17 bases left between them. CDR3 DNA sequence: TGTGCCAGCAGCTACAGCCCCAGGGGATCCACTGAAGCTTTCTTT. Encoded protein: CASSYSPRGSTEAFF.

The chain recombines TRBV18 with TRBJ1-5; unclear D gene. CDR3 length equals 17 residues. V shed 3 bases and J shed 1 base, with 16 bases lying between them. Germline V gene lookup returns CDR1 KGHSH and CDR2 LQKENI. CDR3 sequence: CASSPLRVGGSNQPQHF. DNA of the CDR3: TGTGCCAGCTCACCGTTACGAGTTGGAGGCAGCAATCAGCCCCAGCATTTT. The full variable domain, completed using reference TRBV18 and TRBJ1-5, is NAGVMQNPRHLVRRRGQEARLRCSPMKGHSHVYWYRQLPEEGLKFMVYLQKENIIDESGMPKERFSAEFPKEGPSILRIQQVVRGDSAAYFCASSPLRVGGSNQPQHFGDGTRLSIL.

The chain carries TRBV19 and TRBJ1-6; D call uncertain. V was shortened by 3 bases and J by 7 bases, with 10 bases between the two germline ends. Germline loops: CDR1 LNHDA, CDR2 SQIVND (reference sequence). CDR3 length: 14 amino acids. As DNA, the CDR3 is TGTGCCAGTAGTATGGGCCAGTTAAATTCACCCCTCCACTTT. This translates into CASSMGQLNSPLHF.

This rearrangement joins TRBV19 to TRBJ2-1; D is perhaps TRBD2 (8 bases). The CDR3 spans 17 residues. The V end was cut by 6 bases, the J end by 7 bases, with 25 bases between. Germline values: CDR1 LNHDA, CDR2 SQIVND (reference sequence). The CDR3 loop reads CASSRTLGRGPSNEQFF. The DNA of the CDR3 is TGTGCCAGTAGCAGGACCCTCGGGAGGGGGCCGTCTAATGAGCAGTTCTTC.

V is TRBV19 and J is TRBJ2-2; 8 nucleotides align to TRBD1. Germline CDR1 and CDR2: LNHDA and SQIVND (reference sequence). Trimming removed 4 bases from V and 3 bases from J; junction bases left unmatched: 4. This CDR3 is 15 amino acids long. CDR3 sequence: CASSTQGGDTGELFF. In DNA form, the CDR3 reads TGTGCCAGTAGTACACAGGGGGGAGACACCGGGGAGCTGTTTTTT. The variable domain in full, completed from reference TRBV19 and TRBJ2-2, reads DGGITQSPKYLFRKEGQNVTLSCEQNLNHDAMYWYRQDPGQGLRLIYYSQIVNDFQKGDIAEGYSVSREKKESFPLTVTSAQKNPTAFYLCASSTQGGDTGELFFGEGSRLTVL.

The chain recombines TRBV5-5 with TRBJ1-5, with D tentatively TRBD1 (5 bases). V was clipped by 0 bases and J by 3 bases, with 7 bases between them. The CDR3 has 14 amino acids. Per germline, CDR1 SGHKS and CDR2 YYEKEE (reference sequence). In DNA form, the CDR3 reads TGTGCCAGCAGCTTGGAGGGGTTCAATCAGCCCCAGCATTTT. Translated, it gives CASSLEGFNQPQHF.

V usage is TRBV19 and J usage is TRBJ1-5; perhaps TRBD1 as D (6 bases). Germline loops: CDR1 LNHDA, CDR2 SQIVND (reference sequence). The CDR3 is 20 amino acids. V lost 3 bases and J 0 bases, leaving 24 bases between the germline ends. The DNA for the CDR3 is TGTGCCAGTAGTATTGAAGGGGGGGGATTCACCCCCAATAGCAATCAGCCCCAGCATTTT. This translates into CASSIEGGGFTPNSNQPQHF.

The rearrangement uses TRBV9 and TRBJ2-5; 9 nucleotides match TRBD2. Germline lookup yields CDR1 SGDLS and CDR2 YYNGEE. The CDR3 loop spans 15 amino acids. V gave up 0 bases and J gave up 5 bases; unmatched junction bases: 5. The CDR3 is CASSVVAGGPETQYF. For the CDR3, the DNA is TGTGCCAGCAGCGTAGTGGCGGGAGGGCCGGAGACCCAGTACTTC.

The CDR3 spells CASRRGQDYNEQFF. CDR3 in DNA: TGTGCCAGTAGGCGGGGGCAGGACTACAATGAGCAGTTCTTC. The chain joins TRBV19 to TRBJ2-1; a possible D gene is TRBD2 (7 bases). V was cut by 6 bases and J by 3 bases, with 12 bases left in between. The germline CDR1 and CDR2 sequences are LNHDA and SQIVND (reference sequence). The CDR3 covers 14 residues.

J is TRBJ2-5 and V is TRBV4-3, with D possibly matching TRBD2 (6 bases). V lost 8 bases, J lost 7 bases, and 14 bases lay in between. Germline-derived CDR1 and CDR2 are LGHNA and YSLEER. The CDR3 extends over 12 amino acids. The CDR3 DNA is TGCGCCAGCTCTGACGGGAGAGGGACCCAGTACTTC. This translates into CASSDGRGTQYF.

This chain links TRBV7-2 with TRBJ2-2; 12 bases agree with TRBD2. CDR1 is SGHTA and CDR2 is FQGNSA in the germline V gene. V shed 1 base and J 5 bases; nucleotides not matched to a gene: 8. The CDR3 runs to 18 residues. CDR3 loop: CASSLVGTSGRSTGELFF. The CDR3 DNA sequence: TGTGCCAGCAGCTTAGTGGGCACTAGCGGGAGGTCAACCGGGGAGCTGTTTTTT.

V and J are TRBV21-1 and TRBJ2-3; the D call in the table, TRBD2, was not verified against the DNA. TRBV21-1 is a listed pseudogene. The CDR3 covers 16 residues. The CDR3: CASSKRQTSDTDTQYF. Here the CDR3 DNA reads TGTGCCAGCAGCAAACGTCAGACTAGCGACACAGATACGCAGTATTTT.

V usage is TRBV7-8 and J usage is TRBJ2-5; D gene uncertain. The germline gives CDR1 SGHVS, CDR2 FQNEAQ. The CDR3 extends over 15 amino acids. Trimming took off 1 base at V and 2 bases at J, with 11 bases between the two ends. The CDR3: CASSLGSGQQETQYF. CDR3 in DNA: TGTGCCAGCAGCTTAGGGTCTGGGCAGCAAGAGACCCAGTACTTC.

V gene TRBV5-4 combines with J gene TRBJ2-5; 8 bases line up with TRBD1. The CDR3 extends over 15 amino acids. V was pared by 0 bases and J by 5 bases, with 6 bases of the junction left unmatched. From germline, CDR1 is SGHNT and CDR2 YYREEE (reference sequence). The CDR3 spells CASSLAIRGRETQYF. The CDR3 DNA is TGTGCCAGCAGCTTGGCTATCAGGGGGCGGGAGACCCAGTACTTC. Drawing the rest from reference TRBV5-4 and TRBJ2-5, the complete variable domain is ETGVTQSPTHLIKTRGQQVTLRCSSQSGHNTVSWYQQALGQGPQFIFQYYREEENGRGNFPPRFSGLQFPNYSSELNVNALELDDSALYLCASSLAIRGRETQYFGPGTRLLVL.

The V call is TRBV7-9, the J call TRBJ1-1; no firm D call. This CDR3 is 13 amino acids long. V shed 5 bases and J shed 4 bases, with 11 bases lying between them. The germline gives CDR1 SEHNR, CDR2 FQNEAQ (reference sequence). The CDR3: CASSLGEGTEAFF. CDR3 DNA: TGTGCCAGCAGCCTGGGCGAGGGCACTGAAGCTTTCTTT.

The rearrangement uses TRBV19 and TRBJ2-5; a possible D gene is TRBD2 (6 bases). The CDR3 consists of 16 residues. Germline lookup yields CDR1 LNHDA and CDR2 SQIVND (reference sequence). With 3 bases removed from V and 4 bases from J, the gap between germline ends came to 18 bases. CDR3: CASSILGGPSRETQYF. CDR3 DNA: TGTGCCAGTAGTATCCTGGGGGGACCCTCCCGAGAGACCCAGTACTTC.

This clone showed up just once. The CDR3 sequence is CASSTQGARSEAFF. CDR3 coding DNA: TGTGCCAGCAGCACACAGGGGGCTCGGAGTGAAGCTTTCTTT. J is TRBJ1-1 and V is TRBV7-6; 9 nucleotides agree with TRBD1. V dropped 5 bases and J dropped 7; count of bases not matched to a gene: 8. The CDR3 is made up of 14 amino acids. Germline-derived CDR1 and CDR2 are SGHVS and FNYEAQ.

The chain couples TRBV4-1 to TRBJ1-5; tentative D call: TRBD1 (5 bases). CDR1 and CDR2 (germline): MGHRA, YSYEKL. The CDR3 covers 17 residues. V was trimmed by 1 base and J by 4 bases, leaving 17 bases between them. Written as DNA, the CDR3 is TGCGCCAGCAGCCAAGTAGCTTTCCAGGGCGTTAATCAGCCCCAGCATTTT. Its protein is CASSQVAFQGVNQPQHF.

The chain employs TRBV14 and TRBJ1-1; perhaps TRBD1 as D (5 bases). Germline V gene sequence: CDR1 SGHDN, CDR2 FVKESK. CDR3 length: 18 residues. The germline V and J ends were trimmed by 5 bases and 2 bases, with 24 bases remaining between them. CDR3 region: CASSYVSAWATVNTEAFF. CDR3 coding DNA: TGTGCCAGCAGCTATGTCTCTGCGTGGGCGACAGTTAACACTGAAGCTTTCTTT.

The chain joins TRBV6-6 to TRBJ2-3; 8 bases match TRBD2. The CDR3 is 15 amino acids. Germline assignment: CDR1 MNHNY and CDR2 SVGAGI (reference sequence). V was clipped by 2 bases and J by 1 base; unmatched bases: 2. CDR3 loop: CASSYGRGGTDTQYF. As DNA, the CDR3 is TGTGCCAGCAGTTACGGGCGGGGGGGCACAGATACGCAGTATTTT.